The 4 T cell receptor beta chains given below trace back to one sample, sequenced in a study of cytomegalovirus exposure and HLA in healthy donors (dated by TCRdb to 2017 to 2019). Receptors were amplified or captured by the immunoSEQ multiplex PCR assay. For the multiplex PCR, a mixture combining 60 forward primers for TCR Vbeta segments and 13 reverse primers for TCR Jbeta segments was used. TCRdb took over this immuneACCESS table, retaining in-frame rearrangements with V and J assigned. Such tables are incomplete; in checked studies, under half of the missing clones stem from an unresolved V gene, and the remainder is unexplained. The sample records about 120,000 clones, roughly three quarters of which are singletons. The ten most abundant clones make up 2% to 2.5% of the sample. Sample: PBMCs. The receptors were gathered from a man between 18 and 35 years old in good health and CMV-seronegative.

V is TRBV5-1 and J is TRBJ1-2; D ambiguous. The germline V and J ends were trimmed by 0 bases and 2 bases, with 11 bases remaining between them. The CDR3 is 15 residues long. Germline CDR1 is SGHRS and CDR2 is YFSETQ. In DNA, the CDR3 is TGCGCCAGCAGCTTGGGCGATTCCCCGAACTATGGCTACACCTTC. As protein: CASSLGDSPNYGYTF.

The chain uses TRBV4-3 and TRBJ2-7, with TRBD2 matching 9 bases. This CDR3 comprises 16 residues. Germline CDR1 and CDR2: LGHNA and YSLEER. Trimming took 4 bases from V and 2 from J; bases not matched to a gene: 9. The CDR3 loop is CASSLNEAGGAYEQYF. The CDR3 region has the DNA TGCGCCAGCAGCCTCAATGAGGCGGGAGGGGCCTACGAGCAGTACTTC.

V gene TRBV9 combines with J gene TRBJ2-1; weak D call: TRBD2 (5 bases). V lost 0 bases and J 5 bases, leaving 18 bases between the germline ends. CDR1 is SGDLS and CDR2 is YYNGEE in the germline V gene. CDR3 length: 17 amino acids. CDR3 sequence reads: CASSVALRPPGDNEQFF. The CDR3 nucleotides read TGTGCCAGCAGCGTAGCATTAAGACCCCCCGGGGACAATGAGCAGTTCTTC.

This chain connects TRBV27 to TRBJ1-5; D unclear. The V gene lost 5 bases and the J gene lost 3 bases, with 14 bases spanning the gap. This CDR3 contains 15 residues. Germline V gives CDR1 MNHEY, CDR2 SMNVEV (reference sequence). The CDR3 reads CASSPQADYNQPQHF. CDR3 coding DNA: TGTGCCAGCAGTCCTCAAGCAGACTACAATCAGCCCCAGCATTTT.